These 2 T cell receptor beta chains were sequenced from one sample in a study of T cells in tuberculosis. The data were produced by immunoSEQ multiplex PCR, yet TCRdb's version contains in-frame clones alone and is incomplete. The sample comprises fewer than 30,000 clones, over 85% of which are singletons, and more than 4% rests with the top ten. Sequenced: PBMCs. These receptors all come from a donor between 5 and 29 years old with latent tuberculosis or without tuberculosis infection.

The rearrangement links TRBV28 to TRBJ2-3; perhaps TRBD1 as D (5 bases). Germline V CDR1 and CDR2: MDHEN, SYDVKM. Trimming shortened V by 3 bases and J by 5 bases, and 15 bases separated the two germline ends. The CDR3 runs 15 residues. The CDR3 sequence is CASSFSVAGLDTQYF. DNA of the CDR3: TGTGCCAGCAGTTTTAGTGTTGCAGGGCTAGATACGCAGTATTTT.

This rearrangement joins TRBV7-2 to TRBJ2-1; 12 nucleotides line up with TRBD2. The germline CDR1 and CDR2 sequences are SGHTA and FQGNSA. CDR3 length equals 19 residues. V was pared by 0 bases and J by 5 bases, with 11 bases of the junction left unmatched. The CDR3 is CASSLARASGRAGDNEQFF. CDR3 bases: TGTGCCAGCAGCTTAGCGAGGGCTAGCGGGAGGGCCGGGGACAATGAGCAGTTCTTC.